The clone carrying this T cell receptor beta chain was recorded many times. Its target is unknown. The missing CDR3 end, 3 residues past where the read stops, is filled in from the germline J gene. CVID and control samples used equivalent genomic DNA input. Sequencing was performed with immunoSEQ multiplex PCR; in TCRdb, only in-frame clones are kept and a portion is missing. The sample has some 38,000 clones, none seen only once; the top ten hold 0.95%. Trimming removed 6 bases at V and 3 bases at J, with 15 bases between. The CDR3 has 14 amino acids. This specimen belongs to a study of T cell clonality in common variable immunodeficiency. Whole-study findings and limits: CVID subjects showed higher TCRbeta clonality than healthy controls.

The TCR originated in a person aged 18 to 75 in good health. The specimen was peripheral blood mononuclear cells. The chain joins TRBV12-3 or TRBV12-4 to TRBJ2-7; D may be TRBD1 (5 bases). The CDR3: CASSPDQGFYEQYF. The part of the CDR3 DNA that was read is TGTGCCAGCAGCCCGGATCAGGGTTTCTACGAG.